Sequencing of this T cell receptor (beta chain) was carried out in a study of T cell responses to AZD1222 COVID-19 vaccine. Study observations and caveats: Sampling that yielded the repertoires occurred only after the peak T cell response. CD4 TCRs linked to vaccination spanned spike, dominating at 160-218 and 743-854.

The length of the CDR3 is 15 residues. V was trimmed by 5 bases and J by 4 bases, leaving 15 bases between them. Germline V CDR1 and CDR2: SGHNT, YENEEA. Measured with immunoSEQ multiplex PCR; TCRdb has only the in-frame clones, and not every one. This sample has 150,000 to 200,000 clones; 90% to 95% occur once, and the top ten carry approximately 1.5%. With respect to this clone: As yet, its antigen is unknown.

Second doses were pooled across both intervals (about 4 or about 12 weeks). This clonotype was obtained from an adult who received the AZD1222 COVID-19 vaccine. The rearrangement uses TRBV11-3 and TRBJ1-3; a possible D gene is TRBD1 (5 bases). Specimen: peripheral blood, collected 28 days after the second AZD1222 dose. The CDR3 loop is CASSQGASAGNTIYF. The CDR3 coding sequence is TGTGCCAGCAGCCAGGGAGCCTCGGCGGGAAACACCATATATTTT.